This T cell receptor beta chain was recovered during a study of T cell repertoires in cytomegalovirus infection. About the study: Public TCR beta signatures were indicative of both CMV infection and a matching HLA type. Whole-study findings and limits: Dominating the ex vivo response were TCR beta clonotypes that were CMV-specific and HLA-C-restricted.

The CDR3 is 16 residues long. Germline CDR1 is ENHRY and CDR2 is SYGVKD. The V and J ends lost 2 bases and 3 bases respectively, with 14 bases between them. A single record per CDR3 protein comes from TCRdb applying MiXCR to the reads. The data hold roughly 760,000 distinct CDR3 sequences, with 35% observed a single time. Note on this clonotype: Its antigen is still unknown.

The source of this sequence is a human donor in good health (CMV status not recorded). Some clones in this sample may be carry-over from other donors' samples. The sequencing input was PBMCs. The rearrangement links TRBV10-3 to TRBJ1-5; D is perhaps TRBD1 (5 bases). CDR3 in amino acids: CAISEMGRGDNQPQHF. The DNA for the CDR3 is TGTGCCATCAGTGAGATGGGGCGGGGTGACAATCAGCCCCAGCATTTT.